This entry lists 17 T cell receptor beta chains sequenced from one sample in a study of CD8 T cells in ankylosing spondylitis. TCRdb called the 5' RACE reads again in MiXCR, with one record for every CDR3 protein. Of 80,000 to 100,000 distinct CDR3 sequences detected, about 7.7% appear once; the ten largest clones hold nearly 10%. The sample was blood, either unsorted or a sorted T cell fraction (not recorded which). Receptor source: a male donor with ankylosing spondylitis or in good health (not recorded which).

This clonotype was found many times. The chain is built from TRBV7-2 and TRBJ2-2; TRBD2 is a possible D gene (6 bases). Germline CDR1 reads SGHTA; CDR2 reads FQGNSA. The CDR3 sequence is 15 residues long. V gave up 4 bases and J gave up 4 bases, with 13 bases separating them. The CDR3 reads CASSSLMGGTGELFF. DNA of the CDR3: TGTGCCAGCAGCTCCCTTATGGGGGGCACCGGGGAGCTGTTTTTT.

This clonotype was detected many times. The rearrangement uses TRBV7-8 and TRBJ2-1, with TRBD2 identical over 9 bases. Looked up from germline, CDR1 is SGHVS and CDR2 is FQNEAQ. V gave up 10 bases and J gave up 4 bases; unmatched junction bases: 23. CDR3 length: 19 amino acids. Written as DNA, the CDR3 is TGTGCCAACCCACCCCCCTTATTGGCGGGGGGGCAAGGATACAATGAGCAGTTCTTC. Its protein is CANPPPLLAGGQGYNEQFF. Full variable domain (remainder filled in from reference TRBV7-8 and TRBJ2-1): GAGVSQSPRYKVAKRGQDVALRCDPISGHVSLFWYQQALGQGPEFLTYFQNEAQLDKSGLPSDRFFAERPEGSVSTLKIQRTQQEDSAVYLCANPPPLLAGGQGYNEQFFGPGTRLTVL.

At least ten counts were recorded for this clonotype. This rearrangement joins TRBV19 to TRBJ2-3; no definite D call. CDR1 is LNHDA and CDR2 is SQIVND in the germline V gene (reference sequence). The CDR3 covers 14 residues. With 2 bases removed from V and 1 base from J, the gap between germline ends came to 7 bases. The CDR3 coding sequence is TGTGCCAGTAGTATAAGATTCCGCACAGATACGCAGTATTTT. Translated: CASSIRFRTDTQYF.

This clonotype appeared many times. V gene TRBV7-9 combines with J gene TRBJ2-2; tentative D call: TRBD2 (6 bases). Germline lookup yields CDR1 SEHNR and CDR2 FQNEAQ (reference sequence). The CDR3 length is 17 residues. V lost 6 bases and J lost 3, with 20 bases in between. Written as DNA, the CDR3 is TGTGCCAGCAGTCAGAACCGGGACTGGTACTACACCGGGGAGCTGTTTTTT. Its protein is CASSQNRDWYYTGELFF.

The table lists this clonotype with many counts. This chain uses TRBV5-1 with TRBJ2-5, with TRBD2 matching over 13 bases. CDR1 and CDR2 from the germline V gene are SGHRS and YFSETQ. This CDR3 contains 17 residues. J gave up 1 base and V 3 bases, and 6 bases lay outside the gene matches. The CDR3 nucleotides read TGCGCCAGCAGCTCTAGGACTAGCGGGAGATCCCAAGAGACCCAGTACTTC. It is translated as CASSSRTSGRSQETQYF.

This sequence joins TRBV18 and TRBJ2-3; 7 nucleotides match TRBD1. Trimming cost V 3 bases and J 5 bases; bases outside gene matches: 5. This CDR3 spans 14 amino acids. Germline CDR1 reads KGHSH; CDR2 reads LQKENI. The chain's CDR3 is CASSPLQGKDTQYF. The CDR3 nucleotides are TGTGCCAGCTCACCCCTACAGGGGAAAGATACGCAGTATTTT.

There are many counts of this clonotype. CDR3 sequence: CAISGGQGALYEQYF. The CDR3 coding sequence is TGTGCCATCAGTGGGGGACAGGGCGCCTTATACGAGCAGTACTTC. The rearrangement links TRBV10-3 to TRBJ2-7; 9 bases are shared with TRBD1. The CDR3 extends over 15 amino acids. Germline loops: CDR1 ENHRY, CDR2 SYGVKD. V was pared by 4 bases and J by 4 bases, with 8 bases of the junction left unmatched.

Many counts were recorded for this clonotype. This chain uses TRBV16 with TRBJ1-1, with D unresolved. The CDR3 is 13 residues long. V was pared by 0 bases and J by 2 bases, with 4 bases between. Germline V gene lookup returns CDR1 KGHSY and CDR2 FQNENV. In DNA, the CDR3 is TGTGCCAGCAGCCAATCTGGAAACACTGAAGCTTTCTTT. Amino acids: CASSQSGNTEAFF.

The gene calls are TRBV7-2 and TRBJ2-7, with 8 positions matching TRBD2. In germline, CDR1 is SGHTA, CDR2 FQGNSA. Losses at the gene ends were 0 bases for V and 2 bases for J; bases not matched to a gene: 6. The CDR3 is made up of 16 amino acids. CDR3 loop: CASSLAASGPPYEQYF. CDR3 nucleotide sequence: TGTGCCAGCAGCTTAGCAGCTAGCGGGCCACCCTACGAGCAGTACTTC.

This clonotype was seen repeatedly, ten times or more. The V call is TRBV20-1, the J call TRBJ2-6; a weak D match, TRBD1 (5 bases). The germline V and J ends were trimmed by 6 bases and 4 bases, with 13 bases remaining between them. CDR3 length: 14 residues. CDR1 and CDR2 (germline): DFQATT, SNEGSKA (reference sequence). The CDR3 DNA reads as TGCAGTGCGAATACAGGTCCCGGGGCCAACGTCCTGACTTTC. This translates into CSANTGPGANVLTF.

This clonotype was seen ten or more times. The J gene is TRBJ2-1, the V gene TRBV30; a possible D gene is TRBD1 (5 bases). The V gene lost 2 bases and the J gene lost 5 bases, with 7 bases spanning the gap. Per germline, CDR1 GTSNPN and CDR2 SVGIG (reference sequence). CDR3 length: 12 amino acids. The CDR3 spells CAWSFRDNEQFF. In DNA form, the CDR3 reads TGTGCCTGGAGTTTCAGGGACAATGAGCAGTTCTTC.

The table lists this clonotype with many counts. The chain combines TRBV11-2 with TRBJ2-1; 12 bases line up with TRBD2. Germline values: CDR1 SGHAT, CDR2 FQNNGV. The CDR3 runs to 15 residues. The trim removed 4 bases at V and 7 bases at J, leaving 5 bases unmatched. CDR3 protein: CASSSTSGRVNEQFF. The CDR3 nucleotides read TGTGCCAGCAGCTCGACTAGCGGGAGAGTAAATGAGCAGTTCTTC.

A few counts support this clonotype. V usage is TRBV20-1 and J usage is TRBJ2-1; TRBD2 aligns across 11 bases. CDR1 and CDR2 (germline): DFQATT, SNEGSKA (reference sequence). The CDR3 contains 17 residues. Trimming took 2 bases from V and 5 from J; bases not matched to a gene: 11. CDR3 protein: CSARYIPGLAVNNEQFF. The CDR3 coding sequence is TGCAGTGCTAGATATATTCCGGGACTAGCGGTGAACAATGAGCAGTTCTTC.

This clonotype appeared many times. This sequence joins TRBV30 and TRBJ2-7, with TRBD2 matching over 8 bases. V gave up 2 bases and J gave up 3 bases; unmatched junction bases: 12. Germline V gene lookup returns CDR1 GTSNPN and CDR2 SVGIG (reference sequence). The CDR3 spans 16 residues. In DNA, the CDR3 is TGTGCCTGGAGTCCTGTGAGCGGGGGCACTTTCTACGAGCAGTACTTC. Translated: CAWSPVSGGTFYEQYF.

This clonotype was recorded many times. DNA of the CDR3: TGCAGCGTTGGGACTAGCGTCCTCCCAGATACGCAGTATTTT. It specifies CSVGTSVLPDTQYF. The V gene is TRBV29-1, the J gene TRBJ2-3, with 9 nucleotides matching TRBD2. Trimming took 4 bases from V and 4 from J; bases not matched to a gene: 6. There are 14 residues in the CDR3. Germline V gives CDR1 SQVTM, CDR2 ANQGSEA.

A remark on this clonotype: A much bigger clone sits one base away, suggesting this may be a read error. The DNA is left out, because the CDR3 cannot be placed on it with certainty; the CDR3 is given as TCRdb lists it. The V gene is TRBV21-1, the J gene TRBJ2-1; TRBD2, the D gene given by the table, was not confirmed from the DNA. TRBV21-1 is a pseudogene locus. The CDR3 has 16 residues if both end residues are counted. CDR3 amino acids: CASSKVAAGSYNKQFF.

This clonotype was recorded many times. The chain joins TRBV5-1 to TRBJ1-2; possibly TRBD1 for D (6 bases). V was pared by 4 bases and J by 1 base, with 14 bases between. Germline CDR1 and CDR2: SGHRS and YFSETQ. The length of the CDR3 is 15 residues. For the CDR3, the DNA is TGCGCCAGCAGCGGCACGACAGGTTATAACTATGGCTACACCTTC. Protein product: CASSGTTGYNYGYTF. Full variable domain (missing parts from reference TRBV5-1 and TRBJ1-2): KAGVTQTPRYLIKTRGQQVTLSCSPISGHRSVSWYQQTPGQGLQFLFEYFSETQRNKGNFPGRFSGRQFSNSRSEMNVSTLELGDSALYLCASSGTTGYNYGYTFGSGTRLTVV.